This TCR beta chain was identified during a study of cytomegalovirus exposure and HLA in healthy donors (dated by TCRdb to about 2017). Regarding the research as a whole: An earlier analysis of 587 of the donors reported 250 to 300 Gb of sequence data and roughly 100 million unique TCR beta sequences from about 200 million T cells. Donor age, sex, ethnicity and CMV serostatus were compiled together with the repertoire data. Of the roughly 400 genotyped donors, about 84% fell in the genetic ancestry cluster associated with self-reported Caucasian donors. To decide whether each TCR beta V gene segment behaved as functional or pseudogenic, an earlier analysis of some 570 of the donors relied on high-throughput TCR beta sequencing. All discovery cohort repertoires had been generated on a single sequencing platform. A later analysis re-analyzed previously published TCR beta repertoires from 500 to 700 donors and added high-resolution HLA genotyping to study TCR occurrence patterns. The later analysis used no new phenotypic data to find candidate immune exposures, relying instead on TCR beta sequences and their occurrence across donors. The aim of the study was to test whether cataloging public T cell receptors could identify signatures of past pathogen exposure. Among some 410 genotyped donors of the cohort, an average of roughly 230,000 unique TCR beta nucleotide sequences was sequenced per donor, of which 15% to 20% were non-productive. An early release covering approximately 600 HLA-typed donors comprised 300 to 350 gigabases of sequencing data and 85 million to 100 million unique TCR sequences. The study combined high-throughput TCR immunosequencing, statistical association of individual TCRs with disease status, and machine learning to predict cytomegalovirus infection status. Besides the first cohort of roughly 700 subjects, a separate validation cohort made up of 95 to 150 different subjects was used. Because of strong linkage in the cohort, roughly five DR-DQ haplotypes were treated as single units for association and clustering. The number of typed donors differed by locus: about 629-640 for A, B, C, DRB1 and DQB1; some 500 for DQA1; 606 for DPA1; and around 450 for DPB1. A later genetic analysis took genome-wide SNP genotypes for about 65% of the 666 donors and used that subset as a discovery cohort. Class I and class II HLA loci were covered by the typing at four-digit resolution. The study used immunosequencing to profile the T cell repertoires of approximately 630 subjects and linked those repertoires to cytomegalovirus serostatus. General conclusions and limits of the study: In vitro tests confirmed that three of the cytomegalovirus-associated TCR beta chains recognize cytomegalovirus antigens. According to a later analysis, parvovirus B19, influenza, CMV and Epstein-Barr virus appeared linked to several top co-occurrence clusters. Strong co-occurrence of HLA alleles, especially DR and DQ, made assigning TCR associations to individual alleles difficult. V-gene and J-gene trimming of TCR beta chains was associated with a missense DCLRE1C variant in a later genetic analysis, and the association was replicated in an independent cohort. Specific HLA alleles were associated with 15,000 to 20,000 TCR beta sequences at a false discovery rate of 0.05 in a later analysis. According to a later analysis, most CMV-associated TCR beta chains appeared to be HLA-restricted, and the HLA associations seemed to be driven largely by CMV exposure. A group of highly shared sequence variants was considered likely to be a technical artifact of the sequencing pipeline. Because some donors lacked HLA typing at each locus, the association tests relied only on the typed subset. In an earlier analysis of some 500 of the donors, most TCR beta V segments appeared in productive rearrangements about 87% or about 30% of the time, broadly matching IMGT annotations. Correlated functional status among segregating V segments might be attributable to linkage disequilibrium, but an unknown experimental factor could not be ruled out. According to a later genetic analysis, donors in an Asian-associated ancestry cluster had fewer N-insertions in productive TCRs than the approximately 630-donor mean. A further reported finding was that TCR beta sequences accurately predicted the HLA-A and HLA-B alleles for most subjects in the first cohort. In the study, about 150 TCR beta chains were listed as associated with cytomegalovirus. About 17 rarely observed V segments, including chromosome 9 orphons, were excluded from the earlier analysis of about 610 of the donors because counts were too low. Some IMGT-functional V segments, including TRBV6-2 and TRBV6-3, could not be told apart with the 87-base-pair reads, so those segments were excluded. In both the original and validation cohorts, the classifier was reported to diagnose cytomegalovirus status with high specificity and sensitivity. Most TCR sequences were seen in very few donors, while some public TCRs were found in many individuals. The authors suggested that the approach could potentially be extended to other disease states and immunological phenotypes. The cohort was sequenced for TCR beta chains only, and without alpha or paired-chain data the features that could be detected were limited. Sequencing depth was assumed to be roughly uniform across donors in the presence/absence analyses, though that assumption may not hold. In a later analysis, TCR association rates were found to vary across HLA loci, with the most associated TCRs seen for DRB1 alleles and the fewest for HLA-C alleles. A later analysis found that HLA-associated TCR beta chains were more clonally expanded and had lower generation probabilities than equally common non-associated chains. CMV serostatus was the only immune exposure information available for the cohort.

CDR1 and CDR2 are read off the germline V gene as SGHAT and FQNNGV. Inclusive of the bounding cysteine and phenylalanine, the CDR3 is 17 residues long. The only DNA kept is the CDR3, 51 bases in frame from the first base. Between the V and J ends, shortened by 5 bases and 2 bases respectively, the junction contains 22 bases. The cohort comprised some 680 healthy bone marrow donors. All cohort members were sampled while nominally healthy, although unrecorded immune exposures were likely present. The donor tested CMV seronegative, placing the donor among the 300 to 450 seronegative members of the cohort. Each donor provided a peripheral blood sample, and peripheral blood mononuclear cells were used for TCR beta sequencing. The Qiagen DNeasy Blood Extraction Kit was used to extract genomic DNA from the blood cell samples. Library construction relied on the immunoSEQ multiplex PCR assay. For the multiplex PCR, a mixture combining 60 forward primers for TCR Vbeta segments and 13 reverse primers for TCR Jbeta segments was used. A multiplex PCR assay on genomic DNA amplified the CDR3 region of rearranged TCR beta genes. Amplified TCR beta libraries were sequenced as 87-base-pair reads on the Illumina HiSeq System. The authors' pipeline ran thus. In a later analysis, 70 million to 95 million unique TCR beta chains were counted across the 650 to 700 repertoires, and roughly 11 million of these chains were shared by at least two donors. Raw reads were error-corrected and collapsed into unique sequences by a nearest-neighbor algorithm in which closely related sequences were merged to remove PCR and sequencing errors. CDR3 sequences were aligned to IMGT reference sequences to assign V, D and J gene segments. For a sequence to be retained, at least a six-nucleotide match to both a V gene segment and a J gene segment was required. Rearrangements were called productive when the CDR3 lacked stop codons and stayed in frame with V and J; all others were non-productive. Following IMGT convention, CDR3 was defined as the stretch from the second conserved V-encoded cysteine up to the conserved J-encoded phenylalanine. The earlier analysis of 450 to 750 of the donors excluded any sequence lacking an unambiguous match to a single V gene segment. An earlier analysis of fewer than 750 of the donors called V segments functional above 56.7% productive rearrangements and segregating when the between-donor standard deviation exceeded 5%. A statistical classification framework was developed to diagnose cytomegalovirus status using the catalog of TCR beta chain sequences. V and J gene assignment, in a later analysis, came from comparing TCR nucleotide sequences with IMGT/GENE-DB human TR gene sequences. The TCRdist pipeline was used in a later analysis to assign CDR3 sequences and most-parsimonious VDJ recombination scenarios. In a later analysis, each TCR beta chain was defined by its CDR3 amino acid sequence together with its V-gene family, and reads lacking a unique V-gene family were excluded. To address suspected cross-contamination and a sequencing artifact, a later analysis removed under 600 highly shared, low-generation-probability nucleotide sequences. For each public chain, a later analysis derived a clonal expansion index from normalized ranks of inferred template counts within each repertoire. Generation probabilities in a later analysis came from a VDJ recombination model fitted to out-of-frame rearrangements, and those results were checked against IGoR. In a later analysis, hypergeometric tests were used to score TCR-TCR, TCR-HLA and TCR-CMV co-occurrence, with a repertoire-size bias correction applied to TCR pairs. To estimate false discovery rates, a later analysis permuted the HLA or CMV assignments 20 times. In a later analysis, co-occurring TCRs were grouped using DBSCAN, with TCRdist sequence similarity added in when clustering inside HLA-allele-positive subsets. Co-occurrence clustering excluded repertoires with fewer than 30,000 or more than 120,000 public chains, plus five with anomalous nucleotide sharing. TCRdb limited this immuneACCESS table to in-frame rearrangements with V and J called. A share of clones is missing; checked studies link under half to unresolved V genes, and the rest is unexplained. From that table come the V and J calls and clone size; the DNA was used to work out D and trimming. The sample records roughly 100,000 clones, around 79% of which are singletons. The top ten clones comprise approximately 2.1% of the sample.

Regarding this clone: This clone's antigen is unknown. Base qualities were left out, and no much larger clone turns up one base away.

This clonotype originated in a woman aged 40 to 50 in good health and CMV-seronegative. The receptor chain draws on TRBV11-2 and TRBJ2-7; a tentative D call is TRBD2 (7 bases match). The sequenced sample was PBMCs. The CDR3 protein sequence reads: CASSLSSGGLTPYEQYF. The nucleotides are TGTGCCAGCAGCCTCTCGTCGGGGGGCCTAACCCCCTACGAGCAGTACTTC.